This T cell receptor beta chain was retrieved from a study of HIV-infected patients and healthy controls. This clonotype was recorded a few times. V gave up 1 base and J gave up 8 bases; unmatched junction bases: 0. The length of the CDR3 is 14 residues. Per germline, CDR1 SEHNR and CDR2 FQNEAQ (reference sequence). TCRdb ran MiXCR on the 5' RACE reads and lists one entry per CDR3 protein. The data contain 60,000 to 75,000 distinct CDR3 sequences, about a sixth of them seen just once; the ten biggest clones take up under 6.5%. Specimen: CD4+ T cells from blood. The clonotype originates from a human donor in good health. The V gene is TRBV7-9, the J gene TRBJ2-1; 12 nucleotides align to TRBD2. CDR3 residues: CASSLGLAGDEQFF. The CDR3 DNA sequence: TGTGCCAGCAGCTTAGGACTAGCGGGAGATGAGCAGTTCTTC.